The 24 T cell receptor beta chains given below trace back to one sample, sequenced in a study of T cells in localized non-small cell lung cancer (dated by TCRdb to about 2020). The method was the immunoSEQ multiplex PCR assay. Entries here come from immuneACCESS through TCRdb and include only in-frame sequences with V and J called. Some clones fail to appear in such tables; in the studies checked, an unresolved V gene covers under half of the shortfall, and the cause of the remainder is unknown. The sample contains roughly 48,000 clones, around three quarters of them found a single time. The ten biggest clones cover roughly a sixth of the sample. The starting material was peripheral blood, obtained before any cancer treatment. The receptors were gathered from a man aged 35-75 years with stage I squamous cell lung carcinoma.

The chain joins TRBV6-5 to TRBJ2-3; D call uncertain. Germline V gene sequence: CDR1 MNHEY, CDR2 SVGAGI. The V and J ends lost 5 bases and 0 bases respectively, with 12 bases between them. The CDR3 extends over 15 amino acids. CDR3 sequence reads: CASSRTEASTDTQYF. The CDR3 DNA is TGTGCCAGCAGTCGGACCGAGGCTAGCACAGATACGCAGTATTTT.

V usage is TRBV7-2 and J usage is TRBJ1-2; D ambiguous. V was trimmed by 2 bases and J by 1 base, leaving 11 bases between them. The CDR3 runs 15 residues. Germline-derived CDR1 and CDR2 are SGHTA and FQGNSA. The CDR3 DNA sequence: TGTGCCAGCAGCTTAACAGAAAACTTTAACTATGGCTACACCTTC. Translating gives CASSLTENFNYGYTF. Filled out from reference TRBV7-2 and TRBJ1-2, the complete variable domain reads GAGVSQSPSNKVTEKGKDVELRCDPISGHTALYWYRQSLGQGLEFLIYFQGNSAPDKSGLPSDRFSAERTGGSVSTLTIQRTQQEDSAVYLCASSLTENFNYGYTFGSGTRLTVV.

This clone came up once. The chain carries TRBV6-6 and TRBJ1-5; D gene ambiguous. Germline V gene data show CDR1 as MNHNY and CDR2 as SVGAGI (reference sequence). The CDR3 consists of 13 residues. Deletions cut 7 bases from V and 5 bases from J, with 12 bases between. The CDR3 sequence is CASTLPGDQPQHF. In DNA form, the CDR3 reads TGTGCCAGCACCCTACCCGGGGATCAGCCCCAGCATTTT.

The CDR3 DNA is TGTGCCAGCAGTAGGACAGGGTTGACCCAGTACTTC. This codes for CASSRTGLTQYF. V is TRBV6-5 and J is TRBJ2-5, with 8 bases matching TRBD1. Germline CDR1 and CDR2: MNHEY and SVGAGI. CDR3 size: 12 residues. V lost 5 bases to trimming and J lost 7 bases; unmatched junction nucleotides: 3.

V is TRBV7-9 and J is TRBJ2-5; TRBD1 is a possible D gene (5 bases). Germline values: CDR1 SEHNR, CDR2 FQNEAQ (reference sequence). The V end was cut by 4 bases, the J end by 2 bases, with 8 bases between. This CDR3 region has 13 residues. CDR3 in DNA: TGTGCCAGCAGCTCGACAGCTCAAGAGACCCAGTACTTC. Protein product: CASSSTAQETQYF.

The J gene is TRBJ2-6, the V gene TRBV9; D call uncertain. In germline, CDR1 is SGDLS, CDR2 YYNGEE. The germline V and J ends were trimmed by 3 bases and 4 bases, with 14 bases remaining between them. CDR3 length: 16 residues. The DNA of the CDR3 is TGTGCCAGCAGCGGCTACCAGGCGTCCGGGGCCAACGTCCTGACTTTC. Residues: CASSGYQASGANVLTF.

The chain carries TRBV18 and TRBJ1-1, with TRBD1 matching 10 bases. Germline lookup yields CDR1 KGHSH and CDR2 LQKENI. Trimming at V came to 2 bases and at J to 2 bases, leaving 5 bases not matched to a gene. There are 16 residues in the CDR3. In nucleotides, the CDR3 is TGTGCCAGCTCACCATCCCAGACAGGGGGCAACACTGAAGCTTTCTTT. This sequence encodes CASSPSQTGGNTEAFF. The whole variable domain, remainder taken from reference TRBV18 and TRBJ1-1, is NAGVMQNPRHLVRRRGQEARLRCSPMKGHSHVYWYRQLPEEGLKFMVYLQKENIIDESGMPKERFSAEFPKEGPSILRIQQVVRGDSAAYFCASSPSQTGGNTEAFFGQGTRLTVV.

V is TRBV6-1 and J is TRBJ1-2, with D possibly matching TRBD1 (5 bases). Per the germline V gene, CDR1 is MNHNS and CDR2 is SASEGT. The CDR3 has 15 residues. The V and J ends lost 2 bases and 3 bases respectively, with 13 bases between them. CDR3: CASSELDGDHYGYTF. The CDR3 DNA reads TGTGCCAGCAGTGAATTAGACGGGGACCACTATGGCTACACCTTC.

V is TRBV27 and J is TRBJ2-7, with 11 bases lining up with TRBD1. This CDR3 contains 15 residues. J was trimmed by 0 bases and V by 4 bases; bases with no gene match: 2. The germline V gene encodes CDR1 MNHEY and CDR2 SMNVEV (reference sequence). In DNA, the CDR3 is TGTGCCAGCAGTTCCGGGACAGGGGGCTCCTACGAGCAGTACTTC. Translating it yields CASSSGTGGSYEQYF.

This clone was counted between two and nine times. This sequence joins TRBV5-4 and TRBJ2-2; TRBD1 matches at 7 bases. Germline lookup yields CDR1 SGHNT and CDR2 YYREEE (reference sequence). After removal of 3 bases from V and 4 bases from J, the junction contained 6 bases not matched to a gene. The CDR3 is made up of 15 amino acids. The CDR3 region is CASSSDRSSTGELFF. The CDR3 DNA is TGTGCCAGCAGCTCGGACAGGTCGAGCACCGGGGAGCTGTTTTTT.

The rearrangement links TRBV7-6 to TRBJ2-5; weak D call: TRBD2 (5 bases). The CDR3 has 15 residues. In germline, CDR1 is SGHVS, CDR2 FNYEAQ. V lost 2 bases and J 1 base, leaving 11 bases between the germline ends. CDR3 region: CASSLSRRVQETQYF. CDR3 nucleotides: TGTGCCAGCAGCTTATCCAGGCGGGTCCAAGAGACCCAGTACTTC.

V and J are TRBV7-8 and TRBJ1-6, with a tentative D call TRBD1 (5 bases). Germline CDR1 and CDR2: SGHVS and FQNEAQ. The CDR3 has 15 residues. Trimming stripped 5 bases from V and 7 bases from J, with 15 bases between. For the CDR3, the DNA is TGTGCCAGCAGCCCTGCCGGGGACCGCAATTCACCCCTCCACTTT. Translating gives CASSPAGDRNSPLHF.

V usage is TRBV5-5 and J usage is TRBJ1-1; D call uncertain. The ends were cut back, 3 bases at V and 8 bases at J, with 20 bases in the middle. CDR1 is SGHKS, CDR2 YYEKEE, per germline (reference sequence). CDR3 length: 15 amino acids. Here the CDR3 DNA reads TGTGCCAGCAGCTCAGCTTCATCCGAGACAATGGAAGCTTTCTTT. Encoded protein: CASSSASSETMEAFF.

The chain joins TRBV18 to TRBJ1-2; weak D call: TRBD1 (6 bases). CDR3 size: 14 residues. The V gene lost 4 bases and the J gene lost 8 bases, with 17 bases spanning the gap. In germline, CDR1 is KGHSH, CDR2 LQKENI. The CDR3 DNA reads TGTGCCAGCTCACTCGCGGCCCAGGGGAGCGGCTACACCTTC. Protein product: CASSLAAQGSGYTF.

The chain uses TRBV10-3 and TRBJ1-1; the D gene is possibly TRBD1 (6 bases). The CDR3 is made up of 13 amino acids. V was cut by 5 bases and J by 7 bases, with 14 bases left in between. Per the germline V gene, CDR1 is ENHRY and CDR2 is SYGVKD. CDR3 in amino acids: CAISITGKGEAFF. CDR3 nucleotide sequence: TGTGCCATCAGTATCACAGGGAAGGGTGAAGCTTTCTTT.

In this sample, this clone turned up many times. Mismatch with germline at one junction end may stem from a read error. The sample carries other DNA sequences with the same CDR3. The chain joins TRBV7-9 to TRBJ1-1; 7 nucleotides agree with TRBD1. The CDR3 has 16 amino acids. Per the germline V gene, CDR1 is SEHNR and CDR2 is FQNEAQ (reference sequence). The CDR3 DNA reads TGCGCCAGCAGCCAAGAACAGGGGTTTGTGAACACTGAAGCTTTCTTT. Translation gives CASSQEQGFVNTEAFF.

V and J are TRBV5-6 and TRBJ1-2; D not resolved. Trimming pared 2 bases from V and 6 bases from J, leaving 5 bases between. Germline V CDR1 and CDR2: SGHDT, YYEEEE. The length of the CDR3 is 11 residues. CDR3 in DNA: TGTGCCAGCAGCTTAGGGCATGGCTACACCTTC. This translates into CASSLGHGYTF.

Notes on this clone: An end of the junction differs from the germline gene, which may be a read error. The chain recombines TRBV28 with TRBJ2-7; tentative D call: TRBD2 (6 bases). CDR3 length: 12 residues. CDR1 MDHEN and CDR2 SYDVKM come from the germline V gene. CDR3 in DNA: TGTGCCAGCCGTTTGGGAGGCTACGAGCAGTACTTC. It codes for CASRLGGYEQYF. Full variable domain (outside the CDR3, taken from reference TRBV28 and TRBJ2-7): DVKVTQSSRYLVKRTGEKVFLECVQDMDHENMFWYRQDPGLGLRLIYFSYDVKMKEKGDIPEGYSVSREKKERFSLILESASTNQTSMYLCASRLGGYEQYFGPGTRLTVT.

CDR3 protein: CASSSGQLNEQFF. For the CDR3, the DNA is TGTGCCAGCAGCTCCGGACAGCTAAATGAGCAGTTCTTC. The V call is TRBV7-2, the J call TRBJ2-1, with a weak D call TRBD1 (6 bases). V dropped 4 bases and J dropped 7 bases, with 11 bases sitting between them. The germline gives CDR1 SGHTA, CDR2 FQGNSA. There are 13 residues in the CDR3.

The table lists this clone with a few counts. The chain joins TRBV7-2 to TRBJ2-5; D might be TRBD1 or TRBD2, each matching 5 bases. Trimming shortened V by 5 bases and J by 2 bases, and 15 bases separated the two germline ends. Germline assignment: CDR1 SGHTA and CDR2 FQGNSA. The CDR3 runs to 15 residues. The chain's CDR3 is CASSPGPTQQETQYF. CDR3 sequence (DNA): TGTGCCAGCAGCCCGGGGCCCACACAACAAGAGACCCAGTACTTC.

The chain is built from TRBV7-8 and TRBJ1-3; TRBD1 matches 7 bases. After removal of 1 base from V and 4 bases from J, the junction contained 10 bases not matched to a gene. Germline V gene lookup returns CDR1 SGHVS and CDR2 FQNEAQ. The CDR3 has 17 amino acids. CDR3 coding DNA: TGTGCCAGCAGCTTAGGGACAGGTTTCGTATCGGGAAACACCATATATTTT. It codes for CASSLGTGFVSGNTIYF.

The V gene is TRBV27, the J gene TRBJ2-2, with 7 bases identical to TRBD1. Germline assignment: CDR1 MNHEY and CDR2 SMNVEV (reference sequence). The length of the CDR3 is 14 residues. Trimming took 7 bases from V and 3 from J; bases not matched to a gene: 5. As DNA, the CDR3 is TGTGCCAGCATATTAACAGGGGACACCGGGGAGCTGTTTTTT. This encodes CASILTGDTGELFF.

The chain combines TRBV19 with TRBJ1-2, with 8 positions matching TRBD1. The germline gives CDR1 LNHDA, CDR2 SQIVND (reference sequence). The CDR3 has 14 amino acids. V was pared by 5 bases and J by 5 bases, with 7 bases of the junction left unmatched. The CDR3 nucleotides read TGTGCCAGTAGTGATACCGGGACAGGATATGGCTACACCTTC. Its translation is CASSDTGTGYGYTF.

The V and J genes are TRBV25-1 and TRBJ2-5; TRBD1 matches at 7 bases. J lost 13 bases, V lost 7 bases, and 18 bases had no gene match. The CDR3 is made up of 14 amino acids. CDR1 and CDR2 from the germline V gene are MGHDK and SYGVNS. The CDR3 bases are TGTGCCAGCACCCTCCCGGGACAGCCAACCCCTAGGTACTTC. Protein sequence: CASTLPGQPTPRYF. The complete variable domain, with remaining parts taken from reference TRBV25-1 and TRBJ2-5, reads EADIYQTPRYLVIGTGKKITLECSQTMGHDKMYWYQQDPGMELHLIHYSYGVNSTEKGDLSSESTVSRIRTEHFPLTLESARPSHTSQYLCASTLPGQPTPRYFGPGTRLLVL.